These 11 T cell receptor beta chains came from one sample sequenced in a study of CD8 T cells in Susac syndrome. A quantity of about 0.5 to 1 ug RNA underwent reverse transcription using random hexamers. In TCRdb, the immunoSEQ multiplex PCR reads were re-called with MiXCR into one record per CDR3 protein. Counted here are more than 150,000 distinct CDR3 sequences, approximately 93% occurring once; the ten biggest clones make up around 0.21%. The sequenced material came from CD8+ T cells from PBMCs. Receptor source: a human donor with multiple sclerosis.

The chain recombines TRBV5-4 with TRBJ2-1, with TRBD2 identical over 15 bases. J lost 8 bases, V lost 1 base, and 4 bases had no gene match. The CDR3 contains 16 residues. CDR1 and CDR2 from the germline V gene are SGHNT and YYREEE (reference sequence). The CDR3 sequence: CASSLLGLAGGYEQFF. In DNA form, the CDR3 reads TGTGCCAGCAGCTTGCTCGGACTAGCGGGGGGGTATGAGCAGTTCTTC.

This sequence joins TRBV6-5 and TRBJ1-3; D uncertain. Per germline, CDR1 MNHEY and CDR2 SVGAGI. Trimming took off 10 bases at V and 4 bases at J, with 8 bases between the two ends. This CDR3 region has 11 residues. The CDR3 spells CATFLGNTIYF. The CDR3 DNA reads TGTGCCACCTTTCTCGGAAACACCATATATTTT.

The chain employs TRBV5-6 and TRBJ1-5; D is undetermined. CDR3 length: 14 amino acids. The germline V gene encodes CDR1 SGHDT and CDR2 YYEEEE. The ends were cut back, 6 bases at V and 0 bases at J, with 10 bases in the middle. In DNA, the CDR3 is TGTGCCAGCACGGCGGGATATAGCAATCAGCCCCAGCATTTT. This translates into CASTAGYSNQPQHF. Full variable domain (remainder filled in from reference TRBV5-6 and TRBJ1-5): DAGVTQSPTHLIKTRGQQVTLRCSPKSGHDTVSWYQQALGQGPQFIFQYYEEEERQRGNFPDRFSGHQFPNYSSELNVNALLLGDSALYLCASTAGYSNQPQHFGDGTRLSIL.

The chain joins TRBV7-9 to TRBJ2-1, with TRBD2 matching over 8 bases. CDR3 length: 14 amino acids. CDR1 is SEHNR and CDR2 is FQNEAQ in the germline V gene (reference sequence). V lost 5 bases to trimming and J lost 7 bases; unmatched junction nucleotides: 7. This CDR3 reads CASSTGGPWNEQFF. Here the CDR3 DNA reads TGTGCCAGCAGCACGGGGGGGCCTTGGAATGAGCAGTTCTTC.

The chain employs TRBV23-1 and TRBJ1-4; D not certain. TRBV23-1 is placed among ORFs of uncertain function. V was cut by 0 bases and J by 0 bases, with 8 bases left in between. The CDR3 spans 16 residues. The CDR3 sequence is CASSQSLIATNEKLFF. CDR3 coding DNA: TGCGCCAGCAGTCAATCGCTAATTGCAACTAATGAAAAACTGTTTTTT.

The genes are TRBV4-1 and TRBJ2-7; maybe TRBD2 (5 bases). CDR3 length equals 16 residues. The germline gives CDR1 MGHRA, CDR2 YSYEKL. The V gene lost 0 bases and the J gene lost 6 bases, with 18 bases spanning the gap. The CDR3 is CASSQEMATRRSEQYF. DNA for the CDR3: TGCGCCAGCAGCCAAGAAATGGCTACTCGGAGGAGCGAGCAGTACTTC.

The CDR3 here is CASSYDRFNQPQHF. CDR3 DNA: TGTGCCAGCAGCTACGACAGGTTCAATCAGCCCCAGCATTTT. V is TRBV6-5 and J is TRBJ1-5; possible D gene TRBD1, 6 bases. The V end lost 6 bases, the J end lost 3 bases, and 12 bases lay between the germline ends. This CDR3 contains 14 residues. Germline V lookup: CDR1 MNHEY, CDR2 SVGAGI.

This chain links TRBV4-1 with TRBJ2-1; TRBD2 matches 9 bases. This CDR3 has 16 amino acids. Per the germline V gene, CDR1 is MGHRA and CDR2 is YSYEKL. V trimming: 0 bases; J trimming: 6 bases; junction bases outside the gene matches: 6. CDR3 nucleotides: TGCGCCAGCAGCCAAGAACGGGCGGGGGGGCTCAATGAGCAGTTCTTC. Translation: CASSQERAGGLNEQFF.

This chain joins TRBV2 and TRBJ2-6; TRBD2 might be the D (6 bases). CDR3 length: 15 amino acids. Deletions cut 4 bases from V and 3 bases from J, with 10 bases between. Germline values: CDR1 SNHLY, CDR2 FYNNEI. CDR3 sequence: CASSGAGSGANVLTF. The DNA for the CDR3 is TGTGCCAGCAGTGGCGCGGGGAGTGGGGCCAACGTCCTGACTTTC.

The V and J genes are TRBV6-4 and TRBJ1-1; 8 nucleotides agree with TRBD1. The CDR3 contains 13 residues. Germline lookup yields CDR1 MRHNA and CDR2 SNTAGT. With V trimmed by 6 bases and J by 5 bases, 5 bases remained unmatched. This CDR3 reads CASRDTGGTEAFF. DNA of the CDR3: TGTGCCAGCAGAGACACAGGGGGGACTGAAGCTTTCTTT.

In its sample, this clonotype was seen a few times. The CDR3 loop is CASSFNTGELFF. The CDR3 DNA follows: TGTGCCAGCAGTTTTAACACCGGGGAGCTGTTTTTT. The gene calls are TRBV2 and TRBJ2-2, with D hard to call. V shed 5 bases and J shed 2 bases, with 3 bases lying between them. This CDR3 region has 12 residues. Germline V CDR1 and CDR2: SNHLY, FYNNEI.